This TCR beta chain was recovered during a study of regulatory T cells in long-lasting Graves disease (dated by TCRdb to the early 2020s). General notes on the study: In the newly diagnosed Graves' disease group, patients had been taking antithyroid drugs for less than 3 months. Persistent Graves' disease patients were compared with newly diagnosed Graves' disease patients by peripheral blood TCR sequencing and RNA sequencing. The study was registered as a clinical trial and conducted in China. A total of roughly 33 samples underwent TCR sequencing: about 13 from persistent and approximately 20 from newly diagnosed Graves' disease patients. Broad study findings and their caveats: Compared with newly diagnosed patients, patients with persistent Graves' disease had lower TCR Shannon entropy and fewer highly expanded clones, which suggests clonal expansion. Because the primary lesion, thyroid tissue, could not be accessed, the study looked at peripheral blood alone. Only the TCR beta chain was sequenced and analyzed. Patients with persistent disease shared more public clonotypes (around 2,500) than newly diagnosed patients did (around 980). The authors noted that the small sample size was a limitation that may lower accuracy.

Libraries were prepared through multiplex PCR. The sample was run on an Illumina HiSeq 4000. To build TCR beta libraries, CDR3 regions were amplified by Arm-PCR using iRepertoire HTBI primers. Before sequencing, the PCR products went through gel purification. Regarding the original processing steps: A total of roughly 58 TRBV and 14 TRBJ segments were identified across samples and were used for gene usage analysis of CDR3 amino acid clonotypes. Filtered high-quality paired reads were merged into contigs using COPE and FqMerger. BLAST was used to align contigs to IMGT TRBV, TRBD and TRBJ reference genes, and CDR3 was defined according to IMGT. Any clonotype with a frequency above 0.1% was classified as a highly expanded clone. Shannon entropy served as the measure of repertoire diversity, while the Gini coefficient captured V-J evenness. A clonotype found in more than one individual was treated as public. TCRdb trimmed public reads at Q25 via fastp, called clones via MiXCR and kept in-frame beta chains. All rows with the same CDR3 protein become a single entry with the most common DNA and genes. For this entry, the V and J calls and clone size follow TCRdb and not the study's own pipeline. Counted in this sample were about 440,000 distinct CDR3 sequences; 15% of them appeared once. The top ten hold approximately 15% of the sample.

This specimen's time point label, interpreted: newly diagnosed GD, antithyroid drugs for less than 3 months. For both TCR sequencing and RNA sequencing, RNA was extracted from PBMCs in TRIzol. Graves' disease was diagnosed according to American Thyroid Association guidelines. The patients came from an endocrinology department in Xi'an, China. Each patient gave 9 to 10 milliliters of peripheral blood, collected in an EDTA anticoagulant tube. PBMCs were isolated by Ficoll Paque Plus density gradient separation without further T cell sorting. An Agilent 2100 Bioanalyzer and agarose gel were used to check RNA quality, and a NanoDrop 2000 was used to measure RNA concentration. On this clonotype: Its antigen specificity is not known. One base away there is no much larger clone; base qualities are not given.

These data were also filed under a second study, of T cells in Graves' hyperthyroidism and ophthalmopathy. The second publication reports: Graves' hyperthyroidism was defined as stable when no progression to ophthalmopathy occurred over 18 months of follow-up. The hyperthyroidism patients were between 18 and 65 years old and newly diagnosed, with a disease duration of less than 2 months. Exclusion was applied to patients with uncontrolled infections, other autoimmune diseases, pregnancy or lactation. Diagnoses relied on clinical symptoms, serum thyroxine and TRAb, thyroid ultrasound and orbital computed tomography. The TCR CDR3 was subjected to a first round of RT-PCR using the HTBI primer set and the Qiagen OneStep RT-PCR kit. Blood samples also contained most of the expanded thyroid clonotypes (frequency above 0.001), which suggests that blood repertoires may reflect thyroid immune responses. A 13 V-J signature model separated ophthalmopathy from stable hyperthyroidism, with approximately 87% sensitivity and 81.08% specificity in cross-validation and 80%/75% in testing. During validation, the model predicted progression to ophthalmopathy a median of about 6.5 months ahead of onset, with 70.59% sensitivity and roughly 72% specificity. To identify distinguishing TCR V-J signatures, a discovery cohort of roughly 100 patients was used, comprising some 45 with Graves' ophthalmopathy and 57 with stable Graves' hyperthyroidism. Prospective prediction of ophthalmopathy was tested in an independent validation cohort consisting of roughly 20 hyperthyroidism patients and more than 15 patients who later progressed to ophthalmopathy. The approximately 98 discovery patients were randomly divided into training and test sets at a 7:3 ratio. The study also compared thyroid tissue and blood T-cell repertoires from five or six Graves' hyperthyroidism patients. Once sampling was done, hyperthyroidism patients were given methimazole at a starting dose of 30 mg daily, whereas ophthalmopathy patients were given high-dose intravenous methylprednisolone. Libraries were constructed in a second round of multiplex PCR, after which size selection and purification were performed. Libraries were sequenced paired-end with 100 bp reads on an Illumina HiSeq2000. SOAPnuke was used to process the raw data, removing reads that contained adapters or uncalled bases, had a mean Phred below 15, or lacked an exact match to the constant primer or identifier. High-quality paired reads were merged using COPE v1.2.5, and each unique nucleotide sequence was defined as a clonotype. MiTCR v1.1 was used to align clonotypes to the IMGT TRBV, TRBD and TRBJ reference segments. Analysis was restricted to V-J combinations with a frequency above 0.0001, which covered over 98% of repertoires. A TCS score was defined as the ratio between F50 (clonal expansion) and ExV (chaos), using BLOSUM62-based TCRdist between CDR3 peptides within each V-J. Welch's t-statistics and random forest reduced just over 500 V-J features to roughly 13, which were used in a naive Bayes classifier (R e1071). Sample size was not statistically predetermined, and investigators were not blinded to group allocation. According to the paper, TCR Vbeta CDR3 sequencing was carried out on 135 peripheral blood samples, which came from over 40 ophthalmopathy, 80 or so hyperthyroidism and approximately 17 progressor patients.

The sample in question was peripheral blood mononuclear cells (PBMCs), obtained at new diagnosis, from a patient treated with antithyroid drugs. The receptor was derived from a woman in her 30s with Graves disease. Donor details come from another sample of the same person, matched by shared clones.

The CDR3 region: CASRPVMNTGELFF. The DNA sequence is given as TGTGCCAGCAGACCAGTGATGAACACCGGGGAGCTGTTTTTT. The chain is assembled from TRBV12-3 or TRBV12-4 and TRBJ2-2, with the D segment identity uncertain. The cysteine opens and the phenylalanine closes a CDR3 of 14 amino acids. Only the CDR3 DNA stays, 42 bases, in frame from base 1. Between the V and J ends, shortened by 6 bases and 1 base respectively, the junction contains 9 bases.